These T cell receptor beta chains were read from a single sample in a study of technical replicates of blood from four donors. Measured with immunoSEQ multiplex PCR; TCRdb has only the in-frame clones, and not every one. The sample has fewer than 90,000 clones, 93% seen once. The sample comprised T cells isolated from PBMCs. The receptors stem from a human donor in good health. Both conserved end residues are part of each CDR3. The order of the fields is V gene, CDR3 protein.

V gene: TRBV19
CDR3 protein: CASSIDRGNEQFF

V gene: TRBV28
CDR3 protein: CASSLFQGGSNQPQHF

V gene: TRBV7-6
CDR3 protein: CASSPGMNTEAFF

V gene: TRBV4-1
CDR3 protein: CASSQGPGGLEYNEQFF

V gene: TRBV4-1
CDR3 protein: CASTSGDRAYNEQFF

V gene: TRBV19
CDR3 protein: CASLDRGVEKLFF

V gene: TRBV30
CDR3 protein: CASLTAYGGTEAFF

V gene: TRBV28
CDR3 protein: CASSLSAYEQYF

V gene: TRBV6-4
CDR3 protein: CASSDRGGVYGYTF

V gene: TRBV21-1
CDR3 protein: CASGTSVETGEQYF

V gene: TRBV2
CDR3 protein: CASRRGGAGATQPQHF

V gene: TRBV5-4
CDR3 protein: CASSPSLGARSPLHF

V gene: TRBV29-1
CDR3 protein: CSVETGNYEQYF

V gene: TRBV5-5
CDR3 protein: CASSSKDRAYEQYF

V gene: TRBV5-4
CDR3 protein: CASSLAVTTGLSQYF

V gene: TRBV2
CDR3 protein: CASSESSLDSGYTF

V gene: TRBV7-9
CDR3 protein: CASSLEDRWGEAFF

V gene: TRBV5-4
CDR3 protein: CASSLSGYGEKLFF

V gene: TRBV12-2
CDR3 protein: CASRSGGAGELFF

V gene: TRBV19
CDR3 protein: CASSSRTVTSNQPQHF

V gene: TRBV5-1
CDR3 protein: CASSRTLQGTPLHF

V gene: TRBV4-1
CDR3 protein: CASSRSDRYEQYF

V gene: TRBV6-5
CDR3 protein: CASRSPTGAYGYTF

V gene: TRBV29-1
CDR3 protein: CSVEEASGIIEQYF

V gene: TRBV11-2
CDR3 protein: CASSLGAGETQYF

V gene: TRBV7-2
CDR3 protein: CASSSEVGTEAFF

V gene: TRBV9
CDR3 protein: CASSVGVGHPNQPQHF

V gene: TRBV28
CDR3 protein: CASSPGLEKLFF

V gene: TRBV27
CDR3 protein: CASSFGAYSNQPQHF

V gene: TRBV11-2
CDR3 protein: CASSGPQGAGNIQYF

V gene: TRBV28
CDR3 protein: CASSLGSATNEKLFF

V gene: TRBV6-5
CDR3 protein: CASRITRGTDTQYF

V gene: TRBV11-2
CDR3 protein: CASSDGALLAGDSYEQYF

V gene: TRBV6-1
CDR3 protein: CASSEIDRGHGYTF

V gene: TRBV13
CDR3 protein: CASTRENTEAFF

V gene: TRBV7-9
CDR3 protein: CASSAPVAPEAFF

V gene: TRBV14
CDR3 protein: CASSRDTYDGGYTF

V gene: TRBV28
CDR3 protein: CASSFSGRWNEKLFF

V gene: TRBV23-1
CDR3 protein: CASSQTGGRLNEQFF